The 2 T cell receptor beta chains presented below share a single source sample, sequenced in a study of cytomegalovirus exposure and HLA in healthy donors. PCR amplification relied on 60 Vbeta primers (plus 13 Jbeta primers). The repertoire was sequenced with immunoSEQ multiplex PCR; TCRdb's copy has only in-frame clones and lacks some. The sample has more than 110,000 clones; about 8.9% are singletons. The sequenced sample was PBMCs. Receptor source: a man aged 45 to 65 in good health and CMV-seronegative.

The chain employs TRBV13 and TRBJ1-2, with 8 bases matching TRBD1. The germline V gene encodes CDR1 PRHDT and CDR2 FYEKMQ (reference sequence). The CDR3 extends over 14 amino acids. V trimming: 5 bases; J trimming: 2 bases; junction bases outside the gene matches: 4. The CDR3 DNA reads TGTGCCAGCAGCCTGCAGGGGGCGAACTATGGCTACACCTTC. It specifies CASSLQGANYGYTF.

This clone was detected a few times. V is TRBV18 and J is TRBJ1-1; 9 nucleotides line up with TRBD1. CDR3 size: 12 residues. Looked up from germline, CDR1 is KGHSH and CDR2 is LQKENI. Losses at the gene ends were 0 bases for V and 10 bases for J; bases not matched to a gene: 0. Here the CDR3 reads CASSPPDRGAFF. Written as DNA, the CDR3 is TGTGCCAGCTCACCACCGGACAGGGGAGCTTTCTTT.